Listed below are T cell receptor beta chains from one sample, sequenced in a study of identical twins. TCRdb re-analysed the 5' RACE reads in MiXCR, keeping a single row per CDR3 protein. The table lists hundreds of thousands of distinct CDR3 sequences, 21% of them singletons. This same sample was also taken into another study, of T cells expressing NK-cell markers.

Sequences were obtained from PBMCs. The receptors originated from a woman between 18 and 29 years old in good health. Both conserved end residues are part of each CDR3. The D gene is left open where the match is weak. Clone size appears in some rows only: once, few, many, or a class for an expanded clone.

J: TRBJ2-1; V: TRBV20-1; size: NA; D: TRBD2; CDR3: CSAHDGGEKNEQFF; DNA: TGCAGTGCACACGACGGGGGGGAGAAGAATGAGCAGTTCTTC
J: TRBJ2-2; V: TRBV20-1; size: few; D: TRBD2; CDR3: CGGGSGGELFF; DNA: TGCGGGGGGGGGAGTGGCGGGGAGCTGTTTTTT
J: TRBJ2-7; V: TRBV5-6; size: many; D: TRBD1; CDR3: CASSPTGISYEQYF; DNA: TGTGCCAGCAGCCCGACAGGGATATCCTACGAGCAGTACTTC
J: TRBJ2-7; V: TRBV15; size: NA; D: NA; CDR3: CATSRGARPISYEQYF; DNA: TGTGCCACCAGCAGAGGTGCTAGACCTATATCCTACGAGCAGTACTTC
J: TRBJ2-1; V: TRBV4-3; size: NA; D: NA; CDR3: CASSPYSAGRYNEQFF; DNA: TGCGCCAGCAGCCCTTACTCGGCGGGTAGATACAATGAGCAGTTCTTC
J: TRBJ1-1; V: TRBV29-1; size: many; D: NA; CDR3: CSVAGRWNTEAFF; DNA: TGCAGCGTCGCGGGACGGTGGAACACTGAAGCTTTCTTT
J: TRBJ2-5; V: TRBV27; size: NA; D: NA; CDR3: CASKSTGIQETQYF; DNA: TGTGCCAGCAAATCGACAGGCATACAAGAGACCCAGTACTTC
J: TRBJ2-7; V: TRBV10-3; size: NA; D: NA; CDR3: CAIALAEDRGEQYF; DNA: TGTGCCATCGCCTTGGCCGAGGATCGGGGCGAGCAGTACTTC
J: TRBJ1-1; V: TRBV7-2; size: few; D: NA; CDR3: CASSLARAYLNTEAFF; DNA: TGTGCCAGCAGCTTAGCCAGGGCTTATCTGAACACTGAAGCTTTCTTT
J: TRBJ1-2; V: TRBV3-1; size: many; D: NA; CDR3: CASSQEEGINYGYTF; DNA: TGTGCCAGCAGCCAAGAAGAGGGTATAAACTATGGCTACACCTTC
J: TRBJ2-6; V: TRBV20-1; size: NA; D: NA; CDR3: CSARGTQGANVLTF; DNA: TGCAGTGCTAGAGGGACCCAGGGGGCCAACGTCCTGACTTTC
J: TRBJ2-7; V: TRBV7-2; size: few; D: TRBD2; CDR3: CASSLVGSGRTSYEQYF; DNA: TGTGCCAGCAGCTTAGTTGGTAGCGGGAGAACCTCCTACGAGCAGTACTTC
J: TRBJ2-7; V: TRBV2; size: many; D: TRBD1; CDR3: CALRTGGYEQYF; DNA: TGTGCCCTTCGGACAGGGGGCTACGAGCAGTACTTC